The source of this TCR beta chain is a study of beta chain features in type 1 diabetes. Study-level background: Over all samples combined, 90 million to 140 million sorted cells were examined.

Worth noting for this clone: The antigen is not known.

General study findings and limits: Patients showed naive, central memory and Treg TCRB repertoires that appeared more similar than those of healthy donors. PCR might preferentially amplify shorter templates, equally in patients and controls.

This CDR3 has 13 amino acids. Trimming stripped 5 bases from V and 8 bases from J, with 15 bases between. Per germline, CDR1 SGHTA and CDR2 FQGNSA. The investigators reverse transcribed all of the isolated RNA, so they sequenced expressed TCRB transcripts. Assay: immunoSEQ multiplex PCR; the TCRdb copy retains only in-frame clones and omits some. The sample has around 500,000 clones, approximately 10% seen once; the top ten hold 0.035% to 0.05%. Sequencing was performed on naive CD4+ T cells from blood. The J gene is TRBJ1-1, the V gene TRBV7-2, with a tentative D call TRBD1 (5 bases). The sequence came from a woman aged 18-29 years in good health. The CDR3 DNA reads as TGTGCCAGCAGCGCAGGGACTTACCTAGAAGCTTTCTTT. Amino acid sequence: CASSAGTYLEAFF.